Listed here are 20 T cell receptor beta chains from one sample, sequenced in a study of blood T cell repertoires in COVID-19. TCRdb's table, derived via immunoSEQ multiplex PCR, lists solely in-frame clones and lacks some. The profile shows roughly 160,000 clones, more than 75% of them singletons. Specimen: peripheral blood. These TCRs come from a man aged 55 to 70 with COVID-19, enrolled during active disease.

V and J are TRBV4-3 and TRBJ2-3; TRBD2 aligns across 7 bases. This CDR3 spans 17 amino acids. The germline V gene has CDR1 LGHNA and CDR2 YSLEER. Trimming cost V 1 base and J 4 bases; bases outside gene matches: 11. CDR3 residues: CASSQGAGGSSADTQYF. In DNA, the CDR3 is TGCGCCAGCAGCCAAGGAGCTGGCGGGAGTAGTGCAGATACGCAGTATTTT.

V and J are TRBV30 and TRBJ1-5; D is perhaps TRBD1 (6 bases). The CDR3 is 17 amino acids. CDR1 is GTSNPN and CDR2 is SVGIG in the germline V gene (reference sequence). V was clipped by 0 bases and J by 1 base, with 16 bases between them. The CDR3 nucleotides read TGTGCCTGGAGTGTTCAACAGGGTGCAGCAAGCAATCAGCCCCAGCATTTT. As protein: CAWSVQQGAASNQPQHF.

J is TRBJ1-4 and V is TRBV19, with 7 bases matching TRBD1. V lost 6 bases and J lost 8; bases outside the gene matches: 6. The CDR3 runs 13 residues. From germline, CDR1 is LNHDA and CDR2 SQIVND (reference sequence). The CDR3 DNA sequence: TGTGCCAGTAGGACAGGGTCGGACGAAAAACTGTTTTTT. Protein product: CASRTGSDEKLFF.

V usage is TRBV6-4 and J usage is TRBJ1-1; perhaps TRBD1 as D (6 bases). This CDR3 spans 13 amino acids. Per germline, CDR1 MRHNA and CDR2 SNTAGT. Trimming removed 5 bases at V and 4 bases at J, with 11 bases between. In DNA form, the CDR3 reads TGTGCCAGCAGTTTCGAACAGGGCACTGAAGCTTTCTTT. Protein product: CASSFEQGTEAFF.

This clone was counted once. V gene TRBV2 combines with J gene TRBJ2-1; 8 bases match TRBD2. Trimming cost V 1 base and J 9 bases; bases outside gene matches: 11. The germline V gene has CDR1 SNHLY and CDR2 FYNNEI. The CDR3 has 16 amino acids. DNA of the CDR3: TGTGCCAGCAGTGAAGAACTTTCCCGGGGGGGCATTGAGCAGTTCTTC. It specifies CASSEELSRGGIEQFF.

The chain has TRBV18 and TRBJ1-2; D might be TRBD1 (5 bases). Germline V gene sequence: CDR1 KGHSH, CDR2 LQKENI. This CDR3 is 14 amino acids long. V dropped 3 bases and J dropped 6 bases, with 14 bases sitting between them. The CDR3 protein is CASSPDALRDGYTF. As DNA, the CDR3 is TGTGCCAGCTCACCCGACGCCCTCAGGGATGGCTACACCTTC.

The chain is built from TRBV18 and TRBJ1-1, with D tentatively TRBD1 (5 bases). The V end lost 7 bases, the J end lost 0 bases, and 15 bases lay between the germline ends. Germline CDR1 is KGHSH and CDR2 is LQKENI. The CDR3 runs to 15 residues. The CDR3 protein is CASFGGWAVNTEAFF. CDR3 in DNA: TGTGCCAGCTTCGGGGGGTGGGCCGTGAACACTGAAGCTTTCTTT.

Worth noting for this clone: The junction differs from germline at one of its ends, possibly a read error. This chain joins TRBV5-1 and TRBJ2-7; 10 bases are shared with TRBD2. The length of the CDR3 is 15 residues. Germline CDR1 reads SGHRS; CDR2 reads YFSETQ. CDR3 protein: CASSLAGQGLAPSNF. The CDR3 nucleotides read TGCGCCAGCAGCTTGGCCGGACAGGGACTAGCGCCTTCGAACTTC.

This chain links TRBV5-1 with TRBJ1-1, with D hard to call. CDR1 and CDR2 from the germline V gene are SGHRS and YFSETQ. The V gene lost 2 bases and the J gene lost 0 bases, with 8 bases spanning the gap. The CDR3 is 14 amino acids. As DNA, the CDR3 is TGCGCCAGCAGCTTTTCCTTATTGAACACTGAAGCTTTCTTT. This gives the protein CASSFSLLNTEAFF.

The V gene is TRBV29-1, the J gene TRBJ1-2; a weak D match, TRBD1 (6 bases). The CDR3 loop spans 11 amino acids. Germline V CDR1 and CDR2: SQVTM, ANQGSEA. V was clipped by 6 bases and J by 5 bases, with 10 bases between them. CDR3 in amino acids: CSVTQGYGYTF. DNA for the CDR3: TGCAGCGTGACACAGGGTTATGGCTACACCTTC.

The chain is built from TRBV13 and TRBJ2-5, with D unresolved. The germline V gene has CDR1 PRHDT and CDR2 FYEKMQ (reference sequence). V lost 3 bases and J lost 5, with 10 bases in between. This CDR3 contains 13 residues. CDR3 sequence: CASSFKLSETQYF. Here the CDR3 DNA reads TGTGCCAGCAGCTTCAAACTATCCGAGACCCAGTACTTC.

The chain employs TRBV4-2 and TRBJ1-3, with TRBD1 matching over 9 bases. The CDR3 consists of 16 residues. Germline loops: CDR1 LGHNA, CDR2 YNFKEQ. The V and J ends lost 3 bases and 4 bases, in that order; junction bases with no gene match: 7. CDR3 nucleotide sequence: TGTGCCAGCAGCCAGTTACAGGGGGCTGGGGGAAACACCATATATTTT. Amino acid sequence: CASSQLQGAGGNTIYF.

This clone was seen just once. The chain uses TRBV5-5 and TRBJ2-7, with D possibly TRBD1 on 5 matching bases. In germline, CDR1 is SGHKS, CDR2 YYEKEE (reference sequence). The CDR3 is 12 residues long. Trimming left V 0 bases short and J 7 bases short, with 8 bases between. CDR3 sequence: CASSLEGLEQYF. The CDR3 nucleotides are TGTGCCAGCAGCTTGGAGGGGTTGGAGCAGTACTTC.

This clone was observed once. The chain is built from TRBV7-8 and TRBJ2-3; a possible D gene is TRBD1 (6 bases). The CDR3 consists of 15 residues. The V gene's germline CDR1 is SGHVS and CDR2 FQNEAQ. Trimming took 1 base from V and 3 from J, leaving 11 bases between them. Here the CDR3 reads CASSLVGQRTDTQYF. For the CDR3, the DNA is TGTGCCAGCAGCTTAGTCGGACAGAGGACAGATACGCAGTATTTT.

This chain connects TRBV5-1 to TRBJ2-5, with 8 nucleotides matching TRBD2. V lost 2 bases to trimming and J lost 5 bases; unmatched junction nucleotides: 5. CDR3 length: 14 residues. CDR1 is SGHRS and CDR2 is YFSETQ in the germline V gene. CDR3 in DNA: TGCGCCAGCAGCTTTCGGGGGGGCAAGGAGACCCAGTACTTC. Its protein is CASSFRGGKETQYF.

This chain connects TRBV19 to TRBJ2-2, with D maybe TRBD2 (6 bases). Germline values: CDR1 LNHDA, CDR2 SQIVND (reference sequence). V dropped 6 bases and J dropped 4 bases, with 12 bases sitting between them. This CDR3 is 14 amino acids long. CDR3 in DNA: TGTGCCAGTAGCCCCGTGGGGGGCACCGGGGAGCTGTTTTTT. It translates to CASSPVGGTGELFF.

This clone appeared a few times. The V call is TRBV19, the J call TRBJ1-2; D might be TRBD1 (6 bases). Trimming stripped 8 bases from V and 5 bases from J, with 15 bases between. Germline CDR1 LNHDA, CDR2 SQIVND (reference sequence). This CDR3 contains 13 residues. In DNA, the CDR3 is TGTGCCAGTTCCGAACAGGGATCTTATGGCTACACCTTC. This gives the protein CASSEQGSYGYTF.

This clone was counted between two and nine times. V and J are TRBV4-3 and TRBJ2-4, with a possible D match to TRBD1 (6 bases). Germline CDR1 is LGHNA and CDR2 is YSLEER. The CDR3 has 15 residues. V shed 0 bases and J shed 6 bases, with 12 bases lying between them. The CDR3 region has the DNA TGCGCCAGCAGCCAAGAAGGGGGTCCCCGAAACATTCAGTACTTC. Its translation is CASSQEGGPRNIQYF.

The rearrangement links TRBV11-3 to TRBJ1-2; D not certain. The V and J ends lost 5 bases and 4 bases respectively, with 11 bases between them. The CDR3 has 13 residues. Looked up from germline, CDR1 is SGHNT and CDR2 is YENEEA. This CDR3 is CASSPRGPYGYTF. DNA of the CDR3: TGTGCCAGCAGCCCTAGAGGTCCCTATGGCTACACCTTC.

J is TRBJ1-3 and V is TRBV11-2, with D perhaps TRBD1 (5 bases). Germline CDR1 is SGHAT and CDR2 is FQNNGV. The CDR3 sequence is 16 residues long. V shed 5 bases and J shed 2 bases, with 16 bases lying between them. The CDR3 protein is CASSHRGTETGNTIYF. The CDR3 DNA reads as TGTGCCAGCAGCCACAGAGGGACTGAAACTGGAAACACCATATATTTT.